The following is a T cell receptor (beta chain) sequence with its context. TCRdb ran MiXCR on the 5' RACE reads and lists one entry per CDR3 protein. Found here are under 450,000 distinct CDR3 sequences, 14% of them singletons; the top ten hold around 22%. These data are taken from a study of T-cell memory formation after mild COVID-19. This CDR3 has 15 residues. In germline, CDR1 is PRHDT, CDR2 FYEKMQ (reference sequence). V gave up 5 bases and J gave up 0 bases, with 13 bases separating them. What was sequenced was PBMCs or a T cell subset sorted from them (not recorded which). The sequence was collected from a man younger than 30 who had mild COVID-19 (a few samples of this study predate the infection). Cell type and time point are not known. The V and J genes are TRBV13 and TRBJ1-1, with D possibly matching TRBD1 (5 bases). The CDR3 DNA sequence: TGTGCCAGCAGCCCCGGGGCAGGGATGAACACTGAAGCTTTCTTT. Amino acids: CASSPGAGMNTEAFF.